This T cell receptor (beta chain) came from a study of T cell repertoires in cytomegalovirus infection. Overall study: Indications came from public TCR beta signatures; they pointed to CMV infection and to a matching HLA type.

Each CDR3 protein is one row after TCRdb ran MiXCR on the reads. The sample has 100,000 to 120,000 distinct CDR3 sequences; more than 30% are singletons. With respect to this clonotype: Its matching antigen is unknown.

The sequence was obtained from a human donor in good health (CMV status not recorded). Some clones in this sample may be carry-over from other donors' samples. The specimen was CD8+ T cells from cultured PBMCs, collected from culture after CMV antigen stimulation.

The CDR3 protein is CASSLPGAQNTGELFF. The CDR3 nucleotides read TGTGCCAGCAGCTTACCAGGGGCCCAGAACACCGGGGAGCTGTTTTTT. The chain combines TRBV7-6 with TRBJ2-2, with a weak D call TRBD1 (6 bases). V lost 2 bases and J lost 1, with 11 bases in between. Germline V gene sequence: CDR1 SGHVS, CDR2 FNYEAQ. The CDR3 loop spans 16 amino acids. Looking up the rest from reference TRBV7-6 and TRBJ2-2 gives the full variable domain: GAGVSQSPRYKVTKRGQDVALRCDPISGHVSLYWYRQALGQGPEFLTYFNYEAQQDKSGLPNDRFSAERPEGSISTLTIQRTEQRDSAMYRCASSLPGAQNTGELFFGEGSRLTVL.